This T cell receptor (beta chain) came from a study of regulatory T cells in long-lasting Graves disease. The CDR3 covers 14 residues. CDR1 is LGHDT and CDR2 is YNNKEL in the germline V gene (reference sequence). Study-level results: Persistent Graves' cases showed lower TCR diversity than newly diagnosed cases.

The time point: newly diagnosed GD, antithyroid drugs for less than 3 months. Preparation of the TCR library used RNA extracted from PBMCs. The patients were enrolled through endocrinology in Xi'an, China. In building TCR beta libraries, iRepertoire HTBI primers were used together with Arm-PCR of CDR3 regions. TCRdb re-called the multiplex PCR reads with MiXCR, one entry per CDR3 protein. The sample includes 350,000 to 550,000 distinct CDR3 sequences, about 15% seen only once; the top ten take around 15%. As to this clonotype: What it recognizes is unknown. This may come from a read error, since a much larger clone is one base off.

The same sample was also used in a study of T cells in Graves' hyperthyroidism and ophthalmopathy.

This specimen was peripheral blood mononuclear cells (PBMCs), taken at new diagnosis, from a patient treated with antithyroid drugs. This TCR was sampled from a woman in her thirties with Graves disease. The chain has TRBV3-1 and TRBJ1-3; no clear D. The CDR3 DNA follows: TGTGCCAGCAGCCAAGGGACTGGAGGAAACACCATGTATTTT. This encodes CASSQGTGGNTMYF.